This T cell receptor (beta chain) derives from a study of post-analysis software for immune sequencing data. Study as a whole: Progressive-relapsing, secondary progressive and relapsing-remitting multiple sclerosis were among the disease courses included.

This clonotype was observed a few times. The antigen remains unidentified. Germline V gene data show CDR1 as SGHTA and CDR2 as FQGTGA. Trimming removed 1 base at V and 6 bases at J, with 19 bases between. CDR3 size: 17 residues. Study-level results: Controls had lower frequencies than patients of about five TRBV segments, which included TRBV5-6, TRBV5-1 and TRBV20-1.

cDNA libraries of TCR beta carried unique molecular identifiers. TCRdb reprocessed the PCR reads via MiXCR and lists one record per CDR3 protein. The sample carries about 770,000 distinct CDR3 sequences, about half recorded once. This sequence joins TRBV7-3 and TRBJ2-1; tentatively, D is TRBD1 or TRBD2 (5 bases each). The clonotype was recovered from a girl aged 10-17 years with multiple sclerosis. What was sequenced was blood. The CDR3 spells CASSLNAGASWANEQFF. The CDR3 coding sequence is TGTGCCAGCAGCTTAAATGCCGGGGCTAGCTGGGCCAATGAGCAGTTCTTC.